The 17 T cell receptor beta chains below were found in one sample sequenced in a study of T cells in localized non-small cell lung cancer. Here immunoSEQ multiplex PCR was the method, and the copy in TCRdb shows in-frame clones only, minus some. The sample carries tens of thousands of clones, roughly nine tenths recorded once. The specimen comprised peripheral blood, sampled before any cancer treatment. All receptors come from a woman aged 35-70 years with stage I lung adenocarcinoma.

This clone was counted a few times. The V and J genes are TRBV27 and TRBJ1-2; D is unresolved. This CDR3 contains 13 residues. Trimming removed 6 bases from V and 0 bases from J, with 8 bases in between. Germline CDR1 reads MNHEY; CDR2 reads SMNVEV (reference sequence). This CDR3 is CASSQAANYGYTF. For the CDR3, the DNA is TGTGCCAGCAGCCAGGCAGCTAACTATGGCTACACCTTC.

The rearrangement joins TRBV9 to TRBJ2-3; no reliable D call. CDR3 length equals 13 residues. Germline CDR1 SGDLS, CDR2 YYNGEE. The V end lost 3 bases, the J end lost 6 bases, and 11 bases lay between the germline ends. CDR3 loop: CASSGGRRDTQYF. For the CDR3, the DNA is TGTGCCAGCAGCGGCGGCCGCAGGGATACGCAGTATTTT. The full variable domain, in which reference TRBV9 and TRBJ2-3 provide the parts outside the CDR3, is DSGVTQTPKHLITATGQRVTLRCSPRSGDLSVYWYQQSLDQGLQFLIQYYNGEERAKGNILERFSAQQFPDLHSELNLSSLELGDSALYFCASSGGRRDTQYFGPGTRLTVL.

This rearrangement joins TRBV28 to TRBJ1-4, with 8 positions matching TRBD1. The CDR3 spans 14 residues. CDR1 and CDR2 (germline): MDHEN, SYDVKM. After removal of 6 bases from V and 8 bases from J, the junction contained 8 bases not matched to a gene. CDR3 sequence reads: CASSAGGNDEKLFF. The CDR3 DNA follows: TGTGCCAGCAGCGCAGGGGGCAATGACGAAAAACTGTTTTTT. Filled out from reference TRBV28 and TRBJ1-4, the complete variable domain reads DVKVTQSSRYLVKRTGEKVFLECVQDMDHENMFWYRQDPGLGLRLIYFSYDVKMKEKGDIPEGYSVSREKKERFSLILESASTNQTSMYLCASSAGGNDEKLFFGSGTQLSVL.

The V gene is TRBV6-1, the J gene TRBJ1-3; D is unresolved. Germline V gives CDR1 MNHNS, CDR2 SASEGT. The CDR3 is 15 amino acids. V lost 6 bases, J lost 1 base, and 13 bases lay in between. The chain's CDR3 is CASSQEMTSGNTIYF. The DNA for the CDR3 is TGTGCCAGCAGCCAAGAGATGACGTCTGGAAACACCATATATTTT.

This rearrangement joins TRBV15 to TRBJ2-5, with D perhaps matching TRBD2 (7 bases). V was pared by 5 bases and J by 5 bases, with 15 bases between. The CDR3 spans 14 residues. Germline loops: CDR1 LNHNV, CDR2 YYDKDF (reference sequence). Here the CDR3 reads CATSGGPGRETQYF. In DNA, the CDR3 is TGTGCCACCAGCGGGGGGCCCGGGAGGGAGACCCAGTACTTC.

The CDR3 DNA sequence: TGTGCTAGTGGACGCGACGGATACAATGAGCAGTTCTTC. This encodes CASGRDGYNEQFF. The rearrangement uses TRBV12-5 and TRBJ2-1; D remains unclear. The V and J ends lost 6 bases and 4 bases respectively, with 10 bases between them. This CDR3 is built from 13 residues. Per the germline V gene, CDR1 is LGHNT and CDR2 is FRNRAP.

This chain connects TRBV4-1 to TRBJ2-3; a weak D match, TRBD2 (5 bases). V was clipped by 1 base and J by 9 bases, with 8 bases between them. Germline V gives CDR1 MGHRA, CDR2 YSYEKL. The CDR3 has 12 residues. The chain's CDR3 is CASSQVASTQYF. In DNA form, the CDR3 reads TGCGCCAGCAGCCAAGTAGCGAGCACGCAGTATTTT.

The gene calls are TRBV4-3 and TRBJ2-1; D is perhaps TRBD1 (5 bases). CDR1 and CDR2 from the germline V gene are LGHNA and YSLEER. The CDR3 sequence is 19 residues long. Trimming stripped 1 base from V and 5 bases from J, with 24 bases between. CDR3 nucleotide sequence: TGCGCCAGCAGCCAAGTTTTCGATCGTTGGGGCAGGGTTGACAATGAGCAGTTCTTC. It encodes CASSQVFDRWGRVDNEQFF.

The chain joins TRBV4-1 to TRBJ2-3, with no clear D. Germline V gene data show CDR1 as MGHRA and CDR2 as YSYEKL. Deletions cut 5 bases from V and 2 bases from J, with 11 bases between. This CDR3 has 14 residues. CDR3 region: CASSSISSTDTQYF. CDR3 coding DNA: TGCGCCAGCAGCTCCATTTCTTCCACAGATACGCAGTATTTT.

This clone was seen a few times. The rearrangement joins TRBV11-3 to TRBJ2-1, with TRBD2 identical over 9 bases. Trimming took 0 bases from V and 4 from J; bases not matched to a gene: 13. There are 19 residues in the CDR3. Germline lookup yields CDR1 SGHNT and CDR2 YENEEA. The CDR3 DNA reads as TGTGCCAGCAGCTTAGATCTAAGAACTAGCGGGCGGATGTACAATGAGCAGTTCTTC. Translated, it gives CASSLDLRTSGRMYNEQFF.

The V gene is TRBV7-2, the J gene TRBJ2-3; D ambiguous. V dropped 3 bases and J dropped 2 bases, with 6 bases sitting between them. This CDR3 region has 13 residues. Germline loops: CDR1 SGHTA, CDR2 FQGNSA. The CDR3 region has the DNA TGTGCCAGCAGCTTGCTTACCACAGATACGCAGTATTTT. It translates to CASSLLTTDTQYF.

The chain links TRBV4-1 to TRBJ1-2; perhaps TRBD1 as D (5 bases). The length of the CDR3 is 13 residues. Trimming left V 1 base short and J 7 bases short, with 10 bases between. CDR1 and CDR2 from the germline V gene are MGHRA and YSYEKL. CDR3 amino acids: CASSQADRFGYTF. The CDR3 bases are TGCGCCAGCAGCCAAGCTGACAGATTTGGCTACACCTTC.

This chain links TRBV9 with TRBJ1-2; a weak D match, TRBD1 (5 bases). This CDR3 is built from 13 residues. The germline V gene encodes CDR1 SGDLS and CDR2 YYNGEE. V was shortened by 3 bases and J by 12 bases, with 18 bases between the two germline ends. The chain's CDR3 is CASSARDPLKHTF. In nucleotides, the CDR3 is TGTGCCAGCAGCGCCCGGGACCCATTAAAGCACACCTTC.

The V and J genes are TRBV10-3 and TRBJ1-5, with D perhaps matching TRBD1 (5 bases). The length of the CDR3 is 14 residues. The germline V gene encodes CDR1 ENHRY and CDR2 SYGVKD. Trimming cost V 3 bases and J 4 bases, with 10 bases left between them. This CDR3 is CAISEGAANQPQHF. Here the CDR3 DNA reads TGTGCCATCAGTGAAGGGGCAGCAAATCAGCCCCAGCATTTT.

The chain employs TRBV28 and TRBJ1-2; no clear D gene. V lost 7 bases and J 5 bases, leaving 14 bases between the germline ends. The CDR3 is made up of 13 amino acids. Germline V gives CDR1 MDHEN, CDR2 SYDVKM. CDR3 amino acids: CASMEGTQYGYTF. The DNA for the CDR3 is TGTGCCAGCATGGAGGGTACGCAGTATGGCTACACCTTC.

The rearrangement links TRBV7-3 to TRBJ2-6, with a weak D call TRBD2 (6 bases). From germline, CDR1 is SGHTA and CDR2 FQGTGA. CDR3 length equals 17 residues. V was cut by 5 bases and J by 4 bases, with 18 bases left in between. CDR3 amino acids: CASSPTRRGAGANVLTF. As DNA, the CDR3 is TGTGCCAGCAGCCCAACTCGGAGGGGTGCCGGGGCCAACGTCCTGACTTTC.

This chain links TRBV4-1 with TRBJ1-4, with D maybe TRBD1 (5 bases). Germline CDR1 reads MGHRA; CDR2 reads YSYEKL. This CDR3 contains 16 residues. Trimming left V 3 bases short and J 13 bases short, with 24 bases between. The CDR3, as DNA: TGCGCCAGCAGCCACGGATTACAGCGGGGCTCGCTGACACTGTTTTTT. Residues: CASSHGLQRGSLTLFF.